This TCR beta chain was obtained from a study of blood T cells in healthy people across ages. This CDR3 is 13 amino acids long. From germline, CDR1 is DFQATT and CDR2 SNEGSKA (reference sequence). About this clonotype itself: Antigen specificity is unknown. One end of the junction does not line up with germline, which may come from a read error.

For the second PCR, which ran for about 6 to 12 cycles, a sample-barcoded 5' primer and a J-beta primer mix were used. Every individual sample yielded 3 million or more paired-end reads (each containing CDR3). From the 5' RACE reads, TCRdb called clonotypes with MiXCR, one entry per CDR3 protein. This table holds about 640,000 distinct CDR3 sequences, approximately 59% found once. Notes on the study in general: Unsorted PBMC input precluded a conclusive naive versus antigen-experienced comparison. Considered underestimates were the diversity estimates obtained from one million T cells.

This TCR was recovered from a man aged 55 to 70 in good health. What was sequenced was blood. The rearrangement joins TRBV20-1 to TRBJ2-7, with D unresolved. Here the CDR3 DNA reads TGCAGTGCCATCTACTCCCTCTCCCACGAGCAGTACTTC. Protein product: CSAIYSLSHEQYF.